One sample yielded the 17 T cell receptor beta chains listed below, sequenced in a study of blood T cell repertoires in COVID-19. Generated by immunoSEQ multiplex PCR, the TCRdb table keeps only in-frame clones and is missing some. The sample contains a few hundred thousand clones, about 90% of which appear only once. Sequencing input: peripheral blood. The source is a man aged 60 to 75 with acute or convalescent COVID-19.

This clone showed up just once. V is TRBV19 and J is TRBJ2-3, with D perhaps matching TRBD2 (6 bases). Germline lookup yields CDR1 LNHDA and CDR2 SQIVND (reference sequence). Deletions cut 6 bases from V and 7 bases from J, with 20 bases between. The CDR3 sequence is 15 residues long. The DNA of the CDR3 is TGTGCCAGTAGCCGACCGGGACTCGGTTCGAATACGCAGTATTTT. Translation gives CASSRPGLGSNTQYF.

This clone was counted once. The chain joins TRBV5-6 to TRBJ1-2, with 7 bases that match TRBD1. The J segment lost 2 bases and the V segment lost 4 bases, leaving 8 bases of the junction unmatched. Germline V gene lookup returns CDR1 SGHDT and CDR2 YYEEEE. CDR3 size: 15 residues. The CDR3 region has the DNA TGTGCCAGCAGCCGAGGGACAGCCTTAAACTATGGCTACACCTTC. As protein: CASSRGTALNYGYTF.

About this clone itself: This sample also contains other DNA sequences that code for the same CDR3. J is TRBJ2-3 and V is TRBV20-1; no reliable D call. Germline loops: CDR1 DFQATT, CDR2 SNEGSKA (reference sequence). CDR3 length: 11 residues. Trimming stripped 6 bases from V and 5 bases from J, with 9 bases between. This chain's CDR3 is CSATLGDTQYF. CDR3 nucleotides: TGCAGTGCCACCCTAGGAGATACGCAGTATTTT.

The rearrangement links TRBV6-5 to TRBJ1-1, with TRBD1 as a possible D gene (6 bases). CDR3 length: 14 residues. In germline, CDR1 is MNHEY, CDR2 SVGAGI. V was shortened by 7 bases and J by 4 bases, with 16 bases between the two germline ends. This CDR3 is CASITNGGRTEAFF. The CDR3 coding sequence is TGTGCCAGCATCACGAATGGGGGCCGCACTGAAGCTTTCTTT.

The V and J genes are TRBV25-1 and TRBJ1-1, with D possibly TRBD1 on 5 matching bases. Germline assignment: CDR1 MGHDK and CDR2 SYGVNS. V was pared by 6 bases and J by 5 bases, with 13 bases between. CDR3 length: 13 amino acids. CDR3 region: CASRPLGLTEAFF. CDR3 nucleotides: TGTGCCAGCAGACCCCTGGGGCTAACTGAAGCTTTCTTT.

The CDR3 nucleotides read TGTGCCAGCAGCCCACGCCCCATTGGGAGGGGTGACACCGGGGAGCTGTTTTTT. It is translated as CASSPRPIGRGDTGELFF. This chain uses TRBV14 with TRBJ2-2; 7 bases are shared with TRBD2. J gave up 3 bases and V 4 bases, and 14 bases lay outside the gene matches. The CDR3 consists of 18 residues. Germline values: CDR1 SGHDN, CDR2 FVKESK.

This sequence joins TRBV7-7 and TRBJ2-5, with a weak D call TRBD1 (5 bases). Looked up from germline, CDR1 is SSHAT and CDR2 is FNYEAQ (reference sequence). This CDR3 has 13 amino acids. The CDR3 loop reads CASRTPKGETQYF. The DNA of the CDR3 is TGTGCTAGCCGGACCCCTAAGGGGGAGACCCAGTACTTC.

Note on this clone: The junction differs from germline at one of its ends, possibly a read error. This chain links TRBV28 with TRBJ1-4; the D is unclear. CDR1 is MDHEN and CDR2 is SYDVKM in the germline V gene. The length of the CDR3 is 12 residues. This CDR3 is CASSVTSEKLFF. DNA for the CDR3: TGTGCCAGCAGTGTTACTAGTGAAAAACTGTTTTTT. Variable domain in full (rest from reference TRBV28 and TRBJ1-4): DVKVTQSSRYLVKRTGEKVFLECVQDMDHENMFWYRQDPGLGLRLIYFSYDVKMKEKGDIPEGYSVSREKKERFSLILESASTNQTSMYLCASSVTSEKLFFGSGTQLSVL.

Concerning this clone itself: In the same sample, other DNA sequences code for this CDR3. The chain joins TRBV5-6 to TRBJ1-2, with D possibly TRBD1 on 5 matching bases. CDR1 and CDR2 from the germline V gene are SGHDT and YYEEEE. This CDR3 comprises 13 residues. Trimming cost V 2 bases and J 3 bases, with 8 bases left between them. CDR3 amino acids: CASSLGADYGYTF. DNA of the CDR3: TGTGCCAGCAGCTTAGGGGCCGACTATGGCTACACCTTC.

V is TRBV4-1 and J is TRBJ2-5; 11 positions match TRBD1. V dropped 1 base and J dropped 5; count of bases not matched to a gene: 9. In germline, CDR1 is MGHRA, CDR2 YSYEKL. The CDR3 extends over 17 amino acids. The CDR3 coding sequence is TGCGCCAGCAGCCAAGTACCCCTGGACAGGGGGCTTGAGACCCAGTACTTC. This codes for CASSQVPLDRGLETQYF.

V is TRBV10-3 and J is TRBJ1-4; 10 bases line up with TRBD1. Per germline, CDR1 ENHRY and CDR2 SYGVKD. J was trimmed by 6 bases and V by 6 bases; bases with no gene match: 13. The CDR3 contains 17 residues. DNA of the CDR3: TGTGCCATCAGCCCCACGGAGAGGACAGGGGGTGATGAAAAACTGTTTTTT. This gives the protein CAISPTERTGGDEKLFF.

The CDR3 DNA reads TGTGCCAGCAGCTTAGCAGGACAGGGGGGTGAAAAACTGTTTTTT. Its translation: CASSLAGQGGEKLFF. The chain has TRBV13 and TRBJ1-4, with TRBD1 matching 10 bases. J was trimmed by 7 bases and V by 1 base; bases with no gene match: 3. The germline V gene has CDR1 PRHDT and CDR2 FYEKMQ (reference sequence). This CDR3 comprises 15 residues.

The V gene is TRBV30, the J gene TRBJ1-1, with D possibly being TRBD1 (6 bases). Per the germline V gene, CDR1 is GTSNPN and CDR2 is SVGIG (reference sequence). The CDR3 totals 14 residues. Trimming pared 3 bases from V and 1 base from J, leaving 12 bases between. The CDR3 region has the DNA TGTGCCTGGAGGGACAGAGGGGGGAACACTGAAGCTTTCTTT. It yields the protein CAWRDRGGNTEAFF.

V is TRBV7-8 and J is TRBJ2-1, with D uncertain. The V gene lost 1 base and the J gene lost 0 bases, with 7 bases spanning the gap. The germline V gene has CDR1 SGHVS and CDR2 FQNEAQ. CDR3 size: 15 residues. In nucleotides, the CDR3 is TGTGCCAGCAGCTTAGTGGCGGACTCCTACAATGAGCAGTTCTTC. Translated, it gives CASSLVADSYNEQFF.

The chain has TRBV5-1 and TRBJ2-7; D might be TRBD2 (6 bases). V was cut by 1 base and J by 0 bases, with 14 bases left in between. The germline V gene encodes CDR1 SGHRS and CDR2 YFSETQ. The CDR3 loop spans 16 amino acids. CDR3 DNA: TGCGCCAGCAGCTTGACGGGCGGGGCCGTCTCCTACGAGCAGTACTTC. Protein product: CASSLTGGAVSYEQYF.

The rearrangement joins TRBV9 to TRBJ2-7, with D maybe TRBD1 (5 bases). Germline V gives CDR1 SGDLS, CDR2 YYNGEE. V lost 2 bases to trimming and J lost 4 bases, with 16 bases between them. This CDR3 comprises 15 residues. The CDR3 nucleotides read TGTGCCAGCAGCGTCGGCCCCGTAGGGGAATACGAGCAGTACTTC. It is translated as CASSVGPVGEYEQYF.

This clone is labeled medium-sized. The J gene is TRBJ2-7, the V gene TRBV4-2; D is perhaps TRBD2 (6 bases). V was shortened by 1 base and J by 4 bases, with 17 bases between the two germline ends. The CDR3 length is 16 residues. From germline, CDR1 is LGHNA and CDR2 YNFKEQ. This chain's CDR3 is CASSQAATSGRYEQYF. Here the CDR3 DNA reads TGTGCCAGCAGCCAAGCCGCGACATCAGGGAGGTACGAGCAGTACTTC.